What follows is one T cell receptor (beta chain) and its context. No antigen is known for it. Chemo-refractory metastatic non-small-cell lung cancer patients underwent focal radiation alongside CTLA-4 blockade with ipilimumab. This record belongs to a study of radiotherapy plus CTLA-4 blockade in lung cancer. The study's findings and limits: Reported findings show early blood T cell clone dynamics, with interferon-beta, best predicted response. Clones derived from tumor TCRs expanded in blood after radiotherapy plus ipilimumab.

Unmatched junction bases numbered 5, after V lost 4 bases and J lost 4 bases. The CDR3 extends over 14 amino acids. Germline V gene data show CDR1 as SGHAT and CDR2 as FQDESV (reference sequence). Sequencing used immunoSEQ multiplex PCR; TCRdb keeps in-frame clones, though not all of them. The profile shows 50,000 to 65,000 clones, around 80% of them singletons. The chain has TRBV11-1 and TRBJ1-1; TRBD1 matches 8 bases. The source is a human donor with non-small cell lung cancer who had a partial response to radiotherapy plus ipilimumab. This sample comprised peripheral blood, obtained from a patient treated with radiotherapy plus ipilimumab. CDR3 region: CASSSDRVSTEAFF. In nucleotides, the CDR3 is TGTGCCAGCAGCTCGGACAGGGTCAGCACTGAAGCTTTCTTT.